These 3 T cell receptor beta chains share one sample of origin, sequenced in a study of CXCR3-negative and CXCR3-positive naive CD8 T cells (dated by TCRdb to between 2018 and 2021). The instrument was a NextSeq 550. The Human TCR Profiling Kit (MiLaboratory) was used to prepare UMI-labeled 5' RACE TRB cDNA libraries. The reads went through TCRdb reprocessing, and each CDR3 protein sequence gets one entry with no DNA. The sample table on file contains roughly 90,000 distinct CDR3 sequences. The leading ten clones occupy over 1.5% of the sample. The specimen sequenced was naive CXCR3- CD8+ T cells from blood. Sample cell subset or site, as interpreted from the label and publication: CD45RO-CCR7+CD27+CD95- naive CD8+ T cells lacking CXCR3 (TNR3-). The source is a human donor in good health. Some clones in this sample may be carry-over from other donors' samples.

This chain uses TRBV7-3 with TRBJ2-1; the D call of TRBD1 rests on TCRdb alone, since no DNA is present to check it. Germline V gene lookup returns CDR1 SGHTA and CDR2 FQGTGA. The CDR3 spans 15 residues. CDR3 sequence reads: CASSFGPGQSNEQFF.

The V and J genes are TRBV3-1 and TRBJ2-3. Looked up from germline, CDR1 is LGHDT and CDR2 is YNNKEL (reference sequence). The CDR3 length is 13 residues. CDR3 in amino acids: CASSQVMADTQYF.

This chain joins TRBV29-1 and TRBJ1-2; TCRdb indicates TRBD1, and absent DNA this call remains unverified. The CDR3 consists of 12 residues. The germline CDR1 and CDR2 sequences are SQVTM and ANQGSEA. The CDR3 spells CSVMDSDYGYTF.